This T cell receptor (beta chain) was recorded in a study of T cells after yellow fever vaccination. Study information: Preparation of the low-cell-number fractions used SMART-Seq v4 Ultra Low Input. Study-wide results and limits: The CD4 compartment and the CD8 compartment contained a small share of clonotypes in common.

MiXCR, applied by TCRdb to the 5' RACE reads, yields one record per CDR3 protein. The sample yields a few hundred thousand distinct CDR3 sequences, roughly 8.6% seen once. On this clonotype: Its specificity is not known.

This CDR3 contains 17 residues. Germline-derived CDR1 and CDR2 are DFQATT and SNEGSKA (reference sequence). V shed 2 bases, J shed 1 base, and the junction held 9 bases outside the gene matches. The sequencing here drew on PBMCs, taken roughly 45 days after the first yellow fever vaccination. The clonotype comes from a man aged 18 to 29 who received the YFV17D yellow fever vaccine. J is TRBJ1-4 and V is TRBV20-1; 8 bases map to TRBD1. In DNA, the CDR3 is TGCAGTGCTAGACCCCAGGGGGCCGAAAGAACTAATGAAAAACTGTTTTTT. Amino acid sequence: CSARPQGAERTNEKLFF.